The clone carrying this T cell receptor (beta chain) is medium-sized by share. Antigen specificity is unknown. Using roughly 16 ng of total RNA, TCR libraries were made with the QIAseq Immune Repertoire TCR panel. MiXCR, run by TCRdb on the reads, gives a single entry per CDR3 protein. The sample includes fewer than 400 distinct CDR3 sequences, around a tenth of them seen just once. The data stem from a study of circulating CD8 cells and anti-PD-1 response in melanoma. As for the study in general: Of approximately 13 patients, seven got anti-PD-1 first and six had prior therapy. Study findings and constraints: TIGIT repertoires were least diverse, DNEG repertoires most diverse. Under 7% of TRB clonotypes were shared between subsets at M1. Some patients were treatment-naive; others were previously treated.

From live CD3+CD8+TCRalphabeta+ cells, four PD-1 and/or TIGIT subsets were sorted. The CDR3 is 13 amino acids. Unmatched junction bases numbered 4, after V lost 4 bases and J lost 6 bases. Germline CDR1 is SGHAT and CDR2 is FQNNGV. This chain uses TRBV11-2 with TRBJ2-7; 9 positions agree with TRBD1. The TCR originated in a human donor with melanoma. The sample consisted of CD8+ T cells from PBMCs, taken at baseline or after one month of anti-PD-1 therapy (not recorded which). The CDR3 protein is CASSYGQGLEQYF. CDR3 sequence (DNA): TGTGCCAGCAGCTACGGACAGGGGCTCGAGCAGTACTTC.